A single sample is the source of the 3 T cell receptor beta chains below, sequenced in a study of neurological immune-mediated disorders. TCRdb reprocessed the 5' RACE reads via MiXCR and lists one record per CDR3 protein. In the table there are about 66,000 distinct CDR3 sequences, around 3.1% of which are singletons. The material sequenced was PBMCs. The receptors here all came from a middle-aged man with multiple sclerosis.

This clonotype was observed at least ten times. The V call is TRBV2, the J call TRBJ2-1; 9 bases align to TRBD2. Germline V lookup: CDR1 SNHLY, CDR2 FYNNEI. Losses at the gene ends were 4 bases for V and 2 bases for J; bases not matched to a gene: 6. This CDR3 has 16 residues. The CDR3 DNA sequence: TGTGCCAGCAGTGGGGGTGCGGGAGGGCCCTACAATGAGCAGTTCTTC. Translated: CASSGGAGGPYNEQFF.

This clonotype appeared many times. The rearrangement uses TRBV4-2 and TRBJ1-2; D gene unclear. Germline V lookup: CDR1 LGHNA, CDR2 YNFKEQ. V was pared by 2 bases and J by 0 bases, with 10 bases between. The CDR3 spans 15 residues. CDR3 bases: TGTGCCAGCAGCCAAACGACAAGTACTAACTATGGCTACACCTTC. Translation gives CASSQTTSTNYGYTF.

This clonotype has ten or more counts. The chain combines TRBV20-1 with TRBJ2-3, with D perhaps TRBD2 (7 bases). The CDR3 runs to 14 residues. Looked up from germline, CDR1 is DFQATT and CDR2 is SNEGSKA (reference sequence). V was shortened by 7 bases and J by 1 base, with 15 bases between the two germline ends. The CDR3 region is CSGGRERGTDTQYF. The CDR3 region has the DNA TGCAGTGGGGGGCGGGAGAGGGGCACAGATACGCAGTATTTT.